This TCR beta chain was captured by sequencing in a study of untreated major depressive disorder. General study points: Private clones made up every subject's top five TRBV05-01 clones. Only three preselected Vbeta families were compared in sequencing.

Details on this clone: Its antigen is unidentified.

This CDR3 region has 18 residues. Germline CDR1 reads LGHNA; CDR2 reads YNFKEQ. Trimming stripped 4 bases from V and 3 bases from J, with 21 bases between. Each depressed patient was pairwise matched to a non-depressed control for sex, age, current smoking status and body mass index. Clones were sequenced by immunoSEQ multiplex PCR, and TCRdb holds only the in-frame ones, with some missing. Of 20,000 to 25,000 clones listed, about 90% are singletons. V and J are TRBV4-2 and TRBJ2-2; maybe TRBD2 (6 bases). The clonotype comes from a woman aged 40 to 50 in good health. What was sequenced was CD4+ T cells from PBMCs. The CDR3 region has the DNA TGTGCCAGCAGCCCCCTGAGTTCCCGACTAGAAGACACCGGGGAGCTGTTTTTT. This translates into CASSPLSSRLEDTGELFF.